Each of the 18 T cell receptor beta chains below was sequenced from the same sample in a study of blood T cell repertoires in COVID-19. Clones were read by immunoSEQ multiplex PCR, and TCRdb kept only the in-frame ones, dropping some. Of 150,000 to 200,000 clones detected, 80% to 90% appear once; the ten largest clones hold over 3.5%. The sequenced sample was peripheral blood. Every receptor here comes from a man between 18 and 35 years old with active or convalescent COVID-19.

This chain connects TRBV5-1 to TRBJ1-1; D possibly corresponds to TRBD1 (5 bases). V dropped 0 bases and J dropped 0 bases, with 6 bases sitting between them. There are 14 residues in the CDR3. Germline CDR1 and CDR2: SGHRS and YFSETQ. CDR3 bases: TGCGCCAGCAGCTTGGGACAGATGAACACTGAAGCTTTCTTT. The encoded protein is CASSLGQMNTEAFF. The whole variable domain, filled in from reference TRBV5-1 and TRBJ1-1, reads KAGVTQTPRYLIKTRGQQVTLSCSPISGHRSVSWYQQTPGQGLQFLFEYFSETQRNKGNFPGRFSGRQFSNSRSEMNVSTLELGDSALYLCASSLGQMNTEAFFGQGTRLTVV.

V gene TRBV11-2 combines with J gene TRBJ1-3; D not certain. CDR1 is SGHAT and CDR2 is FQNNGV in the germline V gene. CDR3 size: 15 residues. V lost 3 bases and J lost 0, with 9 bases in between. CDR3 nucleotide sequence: TGTGCCAGCAGCTTCGGTCGTGGCTCTGGAAACACCATATATTTT. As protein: CASSFGRGSGNTIYF.

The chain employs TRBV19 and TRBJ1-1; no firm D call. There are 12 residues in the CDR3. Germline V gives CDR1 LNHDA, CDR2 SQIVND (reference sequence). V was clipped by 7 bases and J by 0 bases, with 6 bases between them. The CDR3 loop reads CASIDLNTEAFF. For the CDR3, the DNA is TGTGCCAGTATAGACTTGAACACTGAAGCTTTCTTT.

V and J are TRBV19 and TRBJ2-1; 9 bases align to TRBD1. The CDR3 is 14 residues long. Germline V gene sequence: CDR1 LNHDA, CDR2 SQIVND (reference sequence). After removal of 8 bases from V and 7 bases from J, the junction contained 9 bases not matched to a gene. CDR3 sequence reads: CASEGTGSGNEQFF. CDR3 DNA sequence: TGTGCCAGTGAAGGGACAGGGAGTGGGAATGAGCAGTTCTTC. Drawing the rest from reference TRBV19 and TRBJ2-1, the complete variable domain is DGGITQSPKYLFRKEGQNVTLSCEQNLNHDAMYWYRQDPGQGLRLIYYSQIVNDFQKGDIAEGYSVSREKKESFPLTVTSAQKNPTAFYLCASEGTGSGNEQFFGPGTRLTVL.

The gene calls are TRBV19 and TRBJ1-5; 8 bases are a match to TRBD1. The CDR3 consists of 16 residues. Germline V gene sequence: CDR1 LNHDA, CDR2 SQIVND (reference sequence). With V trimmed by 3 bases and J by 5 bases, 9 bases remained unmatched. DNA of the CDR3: TGTGCCAGTAGTATTACGGGACAGGTTCTCCATCAGCCCCAGCATTTT. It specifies CASSITGQVLHQPQHF.

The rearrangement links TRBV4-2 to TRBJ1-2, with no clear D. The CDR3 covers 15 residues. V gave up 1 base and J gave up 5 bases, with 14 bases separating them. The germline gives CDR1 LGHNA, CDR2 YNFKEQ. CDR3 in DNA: TGTGCCAGCAGCCAAGGGAATCAGCGGACTTATGGCTACACCTTC. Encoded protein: CASSQGNQRTYGYTF.

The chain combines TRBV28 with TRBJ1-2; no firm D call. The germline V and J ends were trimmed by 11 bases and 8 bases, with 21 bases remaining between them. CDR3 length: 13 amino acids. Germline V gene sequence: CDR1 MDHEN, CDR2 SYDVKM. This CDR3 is CAVRPTAKSGYTF. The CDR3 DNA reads TGTGCCGTCAGGCCCACGGCGAAATCGGGCTACACCTTC.

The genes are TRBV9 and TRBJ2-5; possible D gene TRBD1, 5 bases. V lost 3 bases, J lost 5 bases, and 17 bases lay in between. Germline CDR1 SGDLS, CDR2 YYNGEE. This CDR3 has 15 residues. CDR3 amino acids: CASSGKGYFGETQYF. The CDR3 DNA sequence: TGTGCCAGCAGCGGAAAGGGGTACTTCGGGGAGACCCAGTACTTC.

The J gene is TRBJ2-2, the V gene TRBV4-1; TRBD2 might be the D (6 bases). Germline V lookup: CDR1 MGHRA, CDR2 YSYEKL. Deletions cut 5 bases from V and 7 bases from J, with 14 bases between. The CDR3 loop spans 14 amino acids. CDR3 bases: TGCGCCAGCAGCTCCCCTGGGCGGGGCGGGGAGCTGTTTTTT. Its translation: CASSSPGRGGELFF.

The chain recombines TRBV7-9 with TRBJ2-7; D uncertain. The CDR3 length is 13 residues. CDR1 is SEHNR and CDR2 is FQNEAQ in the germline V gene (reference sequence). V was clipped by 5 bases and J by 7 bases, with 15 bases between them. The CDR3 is CASSRSPMREQYF. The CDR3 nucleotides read TGTGCCAGCAGCCGTTCCCCTATGAGGGAGCAGTACTTC.

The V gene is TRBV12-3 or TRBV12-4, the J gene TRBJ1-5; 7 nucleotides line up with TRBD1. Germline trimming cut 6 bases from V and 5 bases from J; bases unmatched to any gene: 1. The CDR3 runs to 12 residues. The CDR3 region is CASRDRDQPQHF. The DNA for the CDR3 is TGTGCCAGCAGAGACAGGGATCAGCCCCAGCATTTT.

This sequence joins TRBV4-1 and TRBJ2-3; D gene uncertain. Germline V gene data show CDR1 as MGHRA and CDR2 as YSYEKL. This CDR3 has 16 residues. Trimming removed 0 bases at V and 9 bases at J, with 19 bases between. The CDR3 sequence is CASSQDDLVLVKTQYF. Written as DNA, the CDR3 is TGCGCCAGCAGCCAAGACGACCTTGTCCTAGTTAAAACGCAGTATTTT.

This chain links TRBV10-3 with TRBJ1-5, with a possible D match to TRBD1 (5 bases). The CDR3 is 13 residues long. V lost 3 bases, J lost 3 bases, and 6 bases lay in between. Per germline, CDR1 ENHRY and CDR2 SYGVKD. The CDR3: CAISDRANQPQHF. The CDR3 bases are TGTGCCATCAGTGACAGGGCCAATCAGCCCCAGCATTTT.

The CDR3 loop reads CASSIAGRGDQPQHF. The CDR3 DNA follows: TGTGCCAGTAGTATAGCAGGGAGGGGAGATCAGCCCCAGCATTTT. The chain employs TRBV19 and TRBJ1-5; D might be TRBD1 (5 bases). Trimming pared 1 base from V and 5 bases from J, leaving 12 bases between. The length of the CDR3 is 15 residues. CDR1 and CDR2 from the germline V gene are LNHDA and SQIVND (reference sequence).

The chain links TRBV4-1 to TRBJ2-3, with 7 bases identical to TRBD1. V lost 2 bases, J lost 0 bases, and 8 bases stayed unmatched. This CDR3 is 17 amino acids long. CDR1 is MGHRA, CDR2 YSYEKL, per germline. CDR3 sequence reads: CASSQRRTGGSTDTQYF. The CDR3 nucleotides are TGCGCCAGCAGCCAACGACGGACAGGAGGAAGCACAGATACGCAGTATTTT.

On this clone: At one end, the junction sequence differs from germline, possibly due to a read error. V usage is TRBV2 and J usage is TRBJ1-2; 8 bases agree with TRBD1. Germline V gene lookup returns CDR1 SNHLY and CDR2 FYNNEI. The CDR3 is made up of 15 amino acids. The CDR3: CASSKAPQGADGYTF. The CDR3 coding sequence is TGTGCCAGCAGTAAAGCGCCGCAGGGGGCTGATGGCTACACCTTC.

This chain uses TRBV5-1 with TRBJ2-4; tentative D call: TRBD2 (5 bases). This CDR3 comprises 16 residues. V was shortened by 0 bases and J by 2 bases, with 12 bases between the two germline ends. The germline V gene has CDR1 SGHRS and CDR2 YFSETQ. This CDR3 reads CASSLDGPGTKNIQYF. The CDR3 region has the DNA TGCGCCAGCAGCTTGGATGGCCCGGGGACCAAAAACATTCAGTACTTC.

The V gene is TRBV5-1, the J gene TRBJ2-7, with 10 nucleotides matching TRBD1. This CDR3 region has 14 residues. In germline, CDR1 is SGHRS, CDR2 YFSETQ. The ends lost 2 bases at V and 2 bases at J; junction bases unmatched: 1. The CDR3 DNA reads TGCGCCAGCAGCTTCGGGACAGGGGCCTACGAGCAGTACTTC. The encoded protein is CASSFGTGAYEQYF.